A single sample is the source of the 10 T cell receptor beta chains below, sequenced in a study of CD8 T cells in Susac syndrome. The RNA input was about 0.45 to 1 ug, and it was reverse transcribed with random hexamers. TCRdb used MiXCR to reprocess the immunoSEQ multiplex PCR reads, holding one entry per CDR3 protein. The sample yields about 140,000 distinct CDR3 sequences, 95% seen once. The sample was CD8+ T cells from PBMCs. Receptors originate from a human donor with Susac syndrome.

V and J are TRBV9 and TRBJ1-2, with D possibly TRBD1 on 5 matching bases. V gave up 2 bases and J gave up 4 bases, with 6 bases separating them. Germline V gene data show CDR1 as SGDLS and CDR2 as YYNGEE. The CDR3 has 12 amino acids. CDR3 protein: CASSVQGYGYTF. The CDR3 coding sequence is TGTGCCAGCAGCGTCCAGGGCTATGGCTACACCTTC.

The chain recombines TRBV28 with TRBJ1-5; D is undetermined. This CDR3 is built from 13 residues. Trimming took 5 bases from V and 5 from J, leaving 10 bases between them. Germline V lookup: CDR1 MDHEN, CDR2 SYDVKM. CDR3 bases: TGTGCCAGCAGTCCCGAGTGGGATCAGCCCCAGCATTTT. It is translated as CASSPEWDQPQHF. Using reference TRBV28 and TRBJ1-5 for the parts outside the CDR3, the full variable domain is DVKVTQSSRYLVKRTGEKVFLECVQDMDHENMFWYRQDPGLGLRLIYFSYDVKMKEKGDIPEGYSVSREKKERFSLILESASTNQTSMYLCASSPEWDQPQHFGDGTRLSIL.

The chain's CDR3 is CASSRRGETQYF. CDR3 nucleotide sequence: TGTGCCAGCAGTCGTCGTGGGGAGACCCAGTACTTC. The rearrangement joins TRBV11-3 to TRBJ2-5; no clear D gene. Germline assignment: CDR1 SGHNT and CDR2 YENEEA. The ends were cut back, 6 bases at V and 5 bases at J, with 10 bases in the middle. CDR3 length equals 12 residues.

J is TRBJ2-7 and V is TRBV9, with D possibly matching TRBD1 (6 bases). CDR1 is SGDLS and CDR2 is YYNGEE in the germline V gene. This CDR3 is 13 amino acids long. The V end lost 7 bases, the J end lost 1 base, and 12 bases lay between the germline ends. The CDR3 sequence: CASGTGLSYEQYF. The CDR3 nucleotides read TGTGCCAGCGGAACAGGGCTATCCTACGAGCAGTACTTC.

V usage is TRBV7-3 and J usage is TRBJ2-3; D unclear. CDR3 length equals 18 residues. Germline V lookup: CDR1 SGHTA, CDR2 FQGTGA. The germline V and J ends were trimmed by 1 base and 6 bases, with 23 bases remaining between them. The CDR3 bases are TGTGCCAGCAGCTTAATGCCCCGAGCTCAGGATGGAAGCGATACGCAGTATTTT. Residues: CASSLMPRAQDGSDTQYF.

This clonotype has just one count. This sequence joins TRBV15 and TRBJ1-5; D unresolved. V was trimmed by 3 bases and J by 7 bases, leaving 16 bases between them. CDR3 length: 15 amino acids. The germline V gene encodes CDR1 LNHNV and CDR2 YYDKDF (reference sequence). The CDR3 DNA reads TGTGCCACCAGCAGTCGGGGTAGAGAGGGCCAGCCCCAGCATTTT. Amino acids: CATSSRGREGQPQHF. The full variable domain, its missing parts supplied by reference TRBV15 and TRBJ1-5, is DAMVIQNPRYQVTQFGKPVTLSCSQTLNHNVMYWYQQKSSQAPKLLFHYYDKDFNNEADTPDNFQSRRPNTSFCFLDIRSPGLGDTAMYLCATSSRGREGQPQHFGDGTRLSIL.

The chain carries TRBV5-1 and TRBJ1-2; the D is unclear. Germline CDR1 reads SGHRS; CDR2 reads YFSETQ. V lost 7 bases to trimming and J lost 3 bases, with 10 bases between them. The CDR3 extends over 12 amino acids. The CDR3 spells CASSKGYYGYTF. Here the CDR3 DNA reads TGCGCCAGCTCGAAGGGTTACTATGGCTACACCTTC.

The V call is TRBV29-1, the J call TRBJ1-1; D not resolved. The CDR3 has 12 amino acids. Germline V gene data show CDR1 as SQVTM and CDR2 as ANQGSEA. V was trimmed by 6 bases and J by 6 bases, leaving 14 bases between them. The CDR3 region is CSVASGGPEAFF. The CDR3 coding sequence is TGCAGCGTAGCCTCAGGCGGCCCTGAAGCTTTCTTT. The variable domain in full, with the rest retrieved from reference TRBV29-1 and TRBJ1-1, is SAVISQKPSRDICQRGTSLTIQCQVDSQVTMMFWYRQQPGQSLTLIATANQGSEATYESGFVIDKFPISRPNLTFSTLTVSNMSPEDSSIYLCSVASGGPEAFFGQGTRLTVV.

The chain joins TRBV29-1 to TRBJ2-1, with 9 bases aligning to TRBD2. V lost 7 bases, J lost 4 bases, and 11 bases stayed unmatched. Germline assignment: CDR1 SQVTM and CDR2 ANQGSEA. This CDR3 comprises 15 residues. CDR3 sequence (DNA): TGCAGCGCCCCAGCCGGGACTAGCTCTTACAATGAGCAGTTCTTC. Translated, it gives CSAPAGTSSYNEQFF.

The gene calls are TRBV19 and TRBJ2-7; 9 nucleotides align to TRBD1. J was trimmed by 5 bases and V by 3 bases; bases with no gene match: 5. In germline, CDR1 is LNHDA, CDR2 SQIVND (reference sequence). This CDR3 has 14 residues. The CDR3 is CASSIWTGVHEQYF. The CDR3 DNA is TGTGCCAGTAGTATTTGGACAGGGGTCCACGAGCAGTACTTC.